This is a list of T cell receptor beta chains from one sample in a study of early T cells in non-severe SARS-CoV-2 infection. TCRdb used MiXCR to reprocess the 5' RACE reads, holding one entry per CDR3 protein. The sample has fewer than 65,000 distinct CDR3 sequences; approximately 10% are singletons. Material for sequencing was whole blood. These receptors were obtained from an adult who was a healthcare worker with PCR-confirmed SARS-CoV-2 infection or an uninfected control (not recorded which). Both conserved end residues are part of each CDR3. A D gene is named only where the DNA matches it firmly. The listing skips clone size in some rows; elsewhere it reads once, few, many or a size class.

D gene,J gene,V gene,clone size,CDR3 protein,CDR3 DNA
NA,TRBJ1-2,TRBV5-1,few,CASSSSSGGYGYTF,TGCGCCAGCAGCTCTTCGTCGGGCGGCTATGGCTACACCTTC
NA,TRBJ2-3,TRBV5-4,NA,CASSLGISTDTQYF,TGTGCCAGCAGCTTGGGAATTAGCACAGATACGCAGTATTTT
NA,TRBJ1-2,TRBV2,few,CASSESSLSNNYGYTF,TGTGCCAGCAGTGAGAGCAGCTTATCCAATAACTATGGCTACACCTTC
TRBD2,TRBJ2-7,TRBV4-1,few,CASSQVRASGGQAYEQYF,TGCGCCAGCAGCCAAGTCCGGGCTAGCGGGGGGCAAGCCTACGAGCAGTACTTC
NA,TRBJ2-7,TRBV3-1,few,CASSLLGGASVEQYF,TGTGCCAGCAGCCTCTTGGGGGGGGCTTCAGTCGAGCAGTACTTC
NA,TRBJ2-6,TRBV6-5,NA,CASSRAGANVLTF,TGTGCCAGCAGTCGGGCCGGGGCCAACGTCCTGACTTTC
NA,TRBJ2-5,TRBV6-6,few,CASSPYREGETQYF,TGTGCCAGCAGTCCATACAGGGAAGGGGAGACCCAGTACTTC
TRBD1,TRBJ1-5,TRBV20-1,few,CSAGQGRGQPQHF,TGCAGTGCGGGACAGGGGAGAGGGCAGCCCCAGCATTTT
NA,TRBJ2-3,TRBV5-6,few,CASSLPGQRTDTQYF,TGTGCCAGCAGCTTGCCCGGACAGCGAACAGATACGCAGTATTTT
NA,TRBJ1-2,TRBV3-1,many,CASSAREANYGYTF,TGTGCCAGCAGCGCTCGCGAGGCTAACTATGGCTACACCTTC
TRBD1,TRBJ2-1,TRBV29-1,NA,CSVRQGGDNEQFF,TGCAGCGTCCGACAGGGGGGAGACAATGAGCAGTTCTTC
NA,TRBJ2-1,TRBV3-1,few,CASSQLYNEQFF,TGTGCCAGCAGCCAACTCTACAATGAGCAGTTCTTC
TRBD1,TRBJ2-7,TRBV7-3,few,CASSLTGGKDEQYF,TGTGCCAGCAGCCTAACAGGGGGCAAGGACGAGCAGTACTTC
NA,TRBJ2-7,TRBV5-1,NA,CASSLQASLEEQYF,TGCGCCAGCAGCTTGCAGGCCTCCTTGGAGGAGCAGTACTTC